One sample yielded the 26 T cell receptor beta chains listed below, sequenced in a study of T cell responses to AZD1222 COVID-19 vaccine. TCRdb keeps only in-frame clones here, not all; method: immunoSEQ multiplex PCR. This table has around 94,000 clones, around nine tenths appearing once. The sample was peripheral blood, taken on day 0 of AZD1222 vaccination. These receptors were collected from an adult in good health.

This chain joins TRBV14 and TRBJ2-7; D is perhaps TRBD1 (6 bases). CDR1 SGHDN and CDR2 FVKESK come from the germline V gene. V gave up 4 bases and J gave up 3 bases, with 16 bases separating them. The CDR3 is 15 amino acids. CDR3 DNA sequence: TGTGCCAGCAGCCCCTTCTCACGGGACATCTACGAGCAGTACTTC. It codes for CASSPFSRDIYEQYF. The full variable domain, with the rest looked up from reference TRBV14 and TRBJ2-7, is EAGVTQFPSHSVIEKGQTVTLRCDPISGHDNLYWYRRVMGKEIKFLLHFVKESKQDESGMPNNRFLAERTGGTYSTLKVQPAELEDSGVYFCASSPFSRDIYEQYFGPGTRLTVT.

This clone was detected only a few times. The chain joins TRBV7-2 to TRBJ1-4; 7 bases are shared with TRBD1. The germline gives CDR1 SGHTA, CDR2 FQGNSA. The CDR3 spans 16 residues. J gave up 7 bases and V 5 bases, and 13 bases lay outside the gene matches. The CDR3 DNA sequence: TGTGCCAGCAGCCAGTGGACCTTAGGGGGCGGTGAAAAACTGTTTTTT. It codes for CASSQWTLGGGEKLFF.

The chain links TRBV3-1 (or the pseudogene TRBV3-2) to TRBJ1-3; perhaps TRBD1 as D (5 bases). The CDR3 is 16 amino acids. The V and J ends lost 3 bases and 0 bases respectively, with 12 bases between them. CDR1 LGHDT and CDR2 YNNKEL come from the germline V gene (reference sequence). As DNA, the CDR3 is TGTGCCAGCAGCCATTCACCAGGGAGCTCTGGAAACACCATATATTTT. Amino acids: CASSHSPGSSGNTIYF.

The V and J genes are TRBV6-1 and TRBJ1-5; D is perhaps TRBD1 (5 bases). V shed 4 bases and J shed 0 bases, with 16 bases lying between them. CDR1 MNHNS and CDR2 SASEGT come from the germline V gene. CDR3 length: 17 residues. CDR3 DNA sequence: TGTGCCAGCAGTGCCTCCGGTGAGGGGCTTAGCAATCAGCCCCAGCATTTT. It yields the protein CASSASGEGLSNQPQHF.

The CDR3: CASSSGGAYNSPLHF. As DNA, the CDR3 is TGTGCCAGCAGCTCCGGCGGGGCTTATAATTCACCCCTCCACTTT. The rearrangement joins TRBV7-3 to TRBJ1-6, with TRBD1 as a possible D gene (5 bases). The CDR3 totals 15 residues. CDR1 and CDR2 (germline): SGHTA, FQGTGA. Trimming removed 4 bases at V and 4 bases at J, with 11 bases between.

The V and J genes are TRBV12-5 and TRBJ2-5; TRBD2 aligns across 9 bases. Trimming cost V 8 bases and J 5 bases; bases outside gene matches: 18. The CDR3 totals 17 residues. Germline values: CDR1 LGHNT, CDR2 FRNRAP. CDR3 region: CASRRDNNSGLAETQYF. For the CDR3, the DNA is TGTGCTAGTCGCCGGGACAACAATTCAGGACTAGCGGAGACCCAGTACTTC. Full variable domain (remainder filled in from reference TRBV12-5 and TRBJ2-5): DARVTQTPRHKVTEMGQEVTMRCQPILGHNTVFWYRQTMMQGLELLAYFRNRAPLDDSGMPKDRFSAEMPDATLATLKIQPSEPRDSAVYFCASRRDNNSGLAETQYFGPGTRLLVL.

The V call is TRBV18, the J call TRBJ1-2; 7 bases are a match to TRBD1. The germline V gene has CDR1 KGHSH and CDR2 LQKENI. V trimming: 3 bases; J trimming: 4 bases; junction bases outside the gene matches: 5. The CDR3 loop spans 14 amino acids. The CDR3 bases are TGTGCCAGCTCACCTGGACAGGAGGGCTATGGCTACACCTTC. The encoded protein is CASSPGQEGYGYTF.

Here the CDR3 reads CASSSGGPQHF. CDR3 DNA: TGTGCCAGCAGCTCAGGGGGGCCCCAGCATTTT. The chain combines TRBV28 with TRBJ1-5, with 7 bases identical to TRBD1. The ends lost 6 bases at V and 9 bases at J; junction bases unmatched: 2. The CDR3 sequence is 11 residues long. Germline CDR1 is MDHEN and CDR2 is SYDVKM. Filled out from reference TRBV28 and TRBJ1-5, the complete variable domain reads DVKVTQSSRYLVKRTGEKVFLECVQDMDHENMFWYRQDPGLGLRLIYFSYDVKMKEKGDIPEGYSVSREKKERFSLILESASTNQTSMYLCASSSGGPQHFGDGTRLSIL.

About this clone: Other DNA sequences in the same sample also yield this CDR3. The chain couples TRBV19 to TRBJ1-3; 8 bases align to TRBD1. Germline-derived CDR1 and CDR2 are LNHDA and SQIVND (reference sequence). The CDR3 is 15 residues long. J was trimmed by 2 bases and V by 5 bases; bases with no gene match: 5. The CDR3 coding sequence is TGTGCCAGTAGTCCTGGACAGGGTGCTGGAAACACCATATATTTT. Its protein is CASSPGQGAGNTIYF.

The rearrangement links TRBV6-5 to TRBJ1-5; D is ambiguous. The CDR3 length is 14 residues. V gave up 2 bases and J gave up 0 bases, with 5 bases separating them. The germline gives CDR1 MNHEY, CDR2 SVGAGI. CDR3: CASSYVGSNQPQHF. Here the CDR3 DNA reads TGTGCCAGCAGTTACGTAGGTAGCAATCAGCCCCAGCATTTT.

The V gene is TRBV28, the J gene TRBJ2-7, with unresolved D. Germline CDR1 is MDHEN and CDR2 is SYDVKM. Trimming took 5 bases from V and 4 from J, leaving 15 bases between them. The CDR3 contains 14 residues. Written as DNA, the CDR3 is TGTGCCAGCAGTAAACTTCGGACCGCGTACGAGCAGTACTTC. Translated, it gives CASSKLRTAYEQYF.

This chain joins TRBV7-9 and TRBJ2-1, with 10 bases that match TRBD1. Looked up from germline, CDR1 is SEHNR and CDR2 is FQNEAQ (reference sequence). Trimming removed 3 bases from V and 7 bases from J; junction bases left unmatched: 6. This CDR3 region has 15 residues. The CDR3 sequence is CASSLRQGAGNEQFF. CDR3 bases: TGTGCCAGCAGCTTGAGACAGGGGGCGGGGAATGAGCAGTTCTTC.

This sequence joins TRBV28 and TRBJ1-1; D is undetermined. The CDR3 totals 15 residues. Germline V gene lookup returns CDR1 MDHEN and CDR2 SYDVKM. V lost 2 bases to trimming and J lost 0 bases, with 10 bases between them. Here the CDR3 DNA reads TGTGCCAGCAGTTTACCCCGTTCCGTGAACACTGAAGCTTTCTTT. It encodes CASSLPRSVNTEAFF.

CDR3 nucleotides: TGTGCCAGCAGCTCGCGCGGGAGGGCCTACTTC. Protein: CASSSRGRAYF. The chain couples TRBV7-2 to TRBJ2-7; 9 bases line up with TRBD2. The CDR3 spans 11 residues. The germline V gene encodes CDR1 SGHTA and CDR2 FQGNSA. V was pared by 4 bases and J by 13 bases, with 5 bases of the junction left unmatched.

The chain combines TRBV27 with TRBJ2-1; TRBD1 aligns across 7 bases. The CDR3 has 17 residues. Losses at the gene ends were 6 bases for V and 0 bases for J; bases not matched to a gene: 11. Germline lookup yields CDR1 MNHEY and CDR2 SMNVEV (reference sequence). The CDR3 DNA reads TGTGCCAGCAGACCCCTTGGACAGGACCCCTCCTACAATGAGCAGTTCTTC. Translated, it gives CASRPLGQDPSYNEQFF.

V usage is TRBV4-3 and J usage is TRBJ1-4, with 10 bases aligning to TRBD1. In germline, CDR1 is LGHNA, CDR2 YSLEER. This CDR3 region has 18 residues. Unmatched junction bases numbered 8, after V lost 0 bases and J lost 4 bases. Here the CDR3 DNA reads TGCGCCAGCAGCCAAGATTTGGACAGGGGGATTAGTAATGAAAAACTGTTTTTT. This translates into CASSQDLDRGISNEKLFF.

The rearrangement joins TRBV30 to TRBJ1-5; D not resolved. Per the germline V gene, CDR1 is GTSNPN and CDR2 is SVGIG (reference sequence). V lost 5 bases to trimming and J lost 0 bases, with 11 bases between them. This CDR3 has 14 amino acids. The CDR3 DNA reads as TGTGCCTGGGGGCCGTCTTATAGCAATCAGCCCCAGCATTTT. This gives the protein CAWGPSYSNQPQHF.

The V gene is TRBV5-4, the J gene TRBJ2-2, with D possibly TRBD2 on 5 matching bases. Trimming took 4 bases from V and 5 from J, leaving 15 bases between them. Germline assignment: CDR1 SGHNT and CDR2 YYREEE (reference sequence). The CDR3 contains 15 residues. The CDR3 region has the DNA TGTGCCAGCAGCCTCCGGCCACCGGGGACCGGGGAGCTGTTTTTT. Translation gives CASSLRPPGTGELFF.

The chain recombines TRBV5-1 with TRBJ2-7; possible D gene TRBD2, 5 bases. Germline V gene data show CDR1 as SGHRS and CDR2 as YFSETQ. Deletions cut 5 bases from V and 3 bases from J, with 21 bases between. The CDR3 contains 16 residues. CDR3 DNA sequence: TGCGCCAGCAGTCCCCGGGGAGATTCAACCTACTACGAGCAGTACTTC. Its protein is CASSPRGDSTYYEQYF.

The J gene is TRBJ2-7, the V gene TRBV7-8; no reliable D call. Per the germline V gene, CDR1 is SGHVS and CDR2 is FQNEAQ. Trimming pared 4 bases from V and 5 bases from J, leaving 12 bases between. The CDR3 runs to 13 residues. This chain's CDR3 is CASSSYGGHEQYF. CDR3 nucleotides: TGTGCCAGCAGCTCATATGGTGGGCACGAGCAGTACTTC. The whole variable domain, filled in from reference TRBV7-8 and TRBJ2-7, reads GAGVSQSPRYKVAKRGQDVALRCDPISGHVSLFWYQQALGQGPEFLTYFQNEAQLDKSGLPSDRFFAERPEGSVSTLKIQRTQQEDSAVYLCASSSYGGHEQYFGPGTRLTVT.

The chain is built from TRBV11-2 and TRBJ1-1; the D is unclear. CDR3 length equals 14 residues. Germline CDR1 and CDR2: SGHAT and FQNNGV. Between the trimmed V and J ends, which lost 1 base and 6 bases, there was a span of 12 bases. The CDR3 here is CASSLVGIGPEAFF. The CDR3 nucleotides read TGTGCCAGCAGCTTAGTTGGGATTGGACCTGAAGCTTTCTTT.

The rearrangement uses TRBV6-4 and TRBJ2-2; 7 bases agree with TRBD2. Germline V gene lookup returns CDR1 MRHNA and CDR2 SNTAGT. Trimming cost V 0 bases and J 3 bases; bases outside gene matches: 1. The length of the CDR3 is 15 residues. The CDR3 reads CASSDSAGDTGELFF. The DNA for the CDR3 is TGTGCCAGCAGTGACTCGGCGGGGGACACCGGGGAGCTGTTTTTT.

V usage is TRBV6-6 and J usage is TRBJ1-2; tentative D call: TRBD1 (5 bases). CDR3 size: 14 residues. Germline-derived CDR1 and CDR2 are MNHNY and SVGAGI (reference sequence). V lost 5 bases to trimming and J lost 6 bases, with 16 bases between them. The CDR3 DNA follows: TGTGCCAGCAGTCCAAGGGGAGGGAGAGATGGCTACACCTTC. Protein product: CASSPRGGRDGYTF.

This rearrangement joins TRBV2 to TRBJ2-6, with 8 bases fitting TRBD1. Germline V gene sequence: CDR1 SNHLY, CDR2 FYNNEI. V gave up 6 bases and J gave up 0 bases; unmatched junction bases: 4. This CDR3 comprises 16 residues. Written as DNA, the CDR3 is TGTGCCAGCAGGGGGGACAGGCGCTCTGGGGCCAACGTCCTGACTTTC. Translated: CASRGDRRSGANVLTF.

This sequence joins TRBV18 and TRBJ1-5; 7 bases match TRBD1. The CDR3 has 17 amino acids. V lost 0 bases to trimming and J lost 5 bases; unmatched junction nucleotides: 10. CDR1 KGHSH and CDR2 LQKENI come from the germline V gene. The CDR3 nucleotides read TGTGCCAGCTCACCACCTACAGGGGCGAATGAGGATCAGCCCCAGCATTTT. It translates to CASSPPTGANEDQPQHF.

V gene TRBV27 combines with J gene TRBJ2-3, with a possible D match to TRBD1 (6 bases). The V and J ends lost 5 bases and 8 bases respectively, with 17 bases between them. Germline V gives CDR1 MNHEY, CDR2 SMNVEV (reference sequence). The CDR3 contains 14 residues. CDR3 region: CASSTGTLTGTQYF. CDR3 coding DNA: TGTGCCAGCAGTACCGGGACATTAACGGGTACGCAGTATTTT.